Each of the 24 T cell receptor beta chains below was sequenced from the same sample in a study of T cell responses to AZD1222 COVID-19 vaccine. Data came from immunoSEQ multiplex PCR; TCRdb stores just in-frame clones and leaves some out. Of about 110,000 clones listed, over 85% were seen once; the top ten hold about 3%. Here the sequenced sample was peripheral blood, taken on day 0 of MenACWY control vaccination. These TCRs come from an adult in good health.

This rearrangement joins TRBV7-9 to TRBJ2-2; the D is unclear. Trimming removed 5 bases from V and 6 bases from J, with 10 bases in between. Germline V lookup: CDR1 SEHNR, CDR2 FQNEAQ (reference sequence). The CDR3 runs 13 residues. The CDR3 protein is CASSLDQAGELFF. CDR3 nucleotide sequence: TGTGCCAGCAGCCTCGACCAGGCCGGGGAGCTGTTTTTT.

This chain joins TRBV7-2 and TRBJ2-3; 7 bases are shared with TRBD2. This CDR3 spans 16 amino acids. The germline V gene has CDR1 SGHTA and CDR2 FQGNSA. Trimming removed 5 bases from V and 3 bases from J; junction bases left unmatched: 11. The CDR3 is CASSLSHGGGTDTQYF. In DNA, the CDR3 is TGTGCCAGCAGCCTCAGCCATGGCGGGGGTACAGATACGCAGTATTTT.

This clone was counted only a few times. The gene calls are TRBV24-1 and TRBJ2-1, with 7 bases aligning to TRBD2. CDR3 length equals 15 residues. Unmatched junction bases numbered 2, after V lost 0 bases and J lost 4 bases. Germline V gene sequence: CDR1 KGHDR, CDR2 SFDVKD. The CDR3 DNA sequence: TGTGCCACCAGTGATTTGGGGGGGGAGTACAATGAGCAGTTCTTC. This sequence encodes CATSDLGGEYNEQFF.

The chain is built from TRBV3-1 (or the pseudogene TRBV3-2) and TRBJ2-1; 8 nucleotides line up with TRBD2. This CDR3 is built from 15 residues. Germline V lookup: CDR1 LGHDT, CDR2 YNNKEL (reference sequence). V shed 4 bases and J 6 bases; nucleotides not matched to a gene: 8. Here the CDR3 reads CASSLERGLSNEQFF. The CDR3 coding sequence is TGTGCCAGCAGCCTAGAGCGGGGGCTCAGCAATGAGCAGTTCTTC.

This chain connects TRBV19 to TRBJ2-3, with D perhaps given as TRBD1 or TRBD2 (7 bases each). The V and J ends lost 6 bases and 3 bases respectively, with 13 bases between them. The CDR3 consists of 14 residues. The germline V gene encodes CDR1 LNHDA and CDR2 SQIVND (reference sequence). CDR3 DNA sequence: TGTGCCAGTAGCCACAGGGGAGGGACAGATACGCAGTATTTT. Translating gives CASSHRGGTDTQYF.

The J gene is TRBJ1-3, the V gene TRBV30, with unresolved D. CDR3 length: 11 amino acids. Deletions cut 8 bases from V and 3 bases from J, with 8 bases between. Germline values: CDR1 GTSNPN, CDR2 SVGIG (reference sequence). The CDR3 reads CAGPHGNTIYF. CDR3 bases: TGTGCCGGGCCCCATGGAAACACCATATATTTT.

The chain carries TRBV18 and TRBJ2-1; the match to TRBD2 covers 11 bases. Trimming took 1 base from V and 3 from J; bases not matched to a gene: 2. The germline V gene has CDR1 KGHSH and CDR2 LQKENI. The CDR3 runs to 16 residues. The CDR3 loop is CASSPRLAGSYNEQFF. DNA of the CDR3: TGTGCCAGCTCACCACGACTAGCGGGGAGCTACAATGAGCAGTTCTTC.

The chain links TRBV7-2 to TRBJ2-7, with TRBD1 as a possible D gene (5 bases). The CDR3 is 13 amino acids. In germline, CDR1 is SGHTA, CDR2 FQGNSA. Trimming cost V 1 base and J 3 bases, with 7 bases left between them. In DNA form, the CDR3 reads TGTGCCAGCAGCTTAGACAGGAACTACGAGCAGTACTTC. This translates into CASSLDRNYEQYF.

This chain uses TRBV28 with TRBJ1-1, with D hard to call. The germline V gene encodes CDR1 MDHEN and CDR2 SYDVKM. CDR3 size: 16 residues. Trimming cost V 4 bases and J 1 base, with 16 bases left between them. This chain's CDR3 is CASSSGSALRNTEAFF. The CDR3 nucleotides are TGTGCCAGCAGTTCGGGCAGCGCCCTGCGGAACACTGAAGCTTTCTTT.

This sequence joins TRBV30 and TRBJ1-2; TRBD1 matches at 9 bases. CDR1 and CDR2 (germline): GTSNPN, SVGIG (reference sequence). After removal of 5 bases from V and 2 bases from J, the junction contained 0 bases not matched to a gene. The CDR3 sequence is 12 residues long. The CDR3: CAWDRGNYGYTF. As DNA, the CDR3 is TGTGCCTGGGACAGGGGGAACTATGGCTACACCTTC. The variable domain in full, completed from reference TRBV30 and TRBJ1-2, reads SQTIHQWPATLVQPVGSPLSLECTVEGTSNPNLYWYRQAAGRGLQLLFYSVGIGQISSEVPQNLSASRPQDRQFILSSKKLLLSDSGFYLCAWDRGNYGYTFGSGTRLTVV.

J is TRBJ1-1 and V is TRBV2, with D tentatively TRBD1 (5 bases). The CDR3 loop spans 15 amino acids. V was clipped by 0 bases and J by 7 bases, with 15 bases between them. The V gene's germline CDR1 is SNHLY and CDR2 FYNNEI. The CDR3 loop is CASSEAGGTAIEAFF. CDR3 coding DNA: TGTGCCAGCAGTGAAGCAGGAGGGACGGCGATTGAAGCTTTCTTT.

The chain combines TRBV7-8 with TRBJ1-1; D is possibly TRBD1 (6 bases). This CDR3 has 14 amino acids. Germline V lookup: CDR1 SGHVS, CDR2 FQNEAQ. Trimming left V 5 bases short and J 1 base short, with 11 bases between. The CDR3 DNA reads as TGTGCCAGCAGCCCCCAGACAGGGAACACTGAAGCTTTCTTT. The encoded protein is CASSPQTGNTEAFF.

The chain couples TRBV30 to TRBJ1-3; D gene uncertain. The germline V gene has CDR1 GTSNPN and CDR2 SVGIG (reference sequence). The germline V and J ends were trimmed by 7 bases and 0 bases, with 13 bases remaining between them. This CDR3 comprises 14 residues. This CDR3 is CASSRGSSGNTIYF. Written as DNA, the CDR3 is TGTGCCTCTTCACGGGGAAGCTCTGGAAACACCATATATTTT. Based on the CDR3 plus reference TRBV30 and TRBJ1-3, the full variable domain is SQTIHQWPATLVQPVGSPLSLECTVEGTSNPNLYWYRQAAGRGLQLLFYSVGIGQISSEVPQNLSASRPQDRQFILSSKKLLLSDSGFYLCASSRGSSGNTIYFGEGSWLTVV.

The chain's CDR3 is CASSYGRGRKNTGELFF. The CDR3 DNA reads as TGTGCCAGTAGTTACGGCAGGGGGCGAAAGAACACCGGGGAGCTGTTTTTT. The chain uses TRBV19 and TRBJ2-2, with 8 bases aligning to TRBD1. CDR3 size: 17 residues. CDR1 is LNHDA and CDR2 is SQIVND in the germline V gene (reference sequence). V trimming: 5 bases; J trimming: 1 base; junction bases outside the gene matches: 9. The full variable domain, rest sourced from reference TRBV19 and TRBJ2-2, is DGGITQSPKYLFRKEGQNVTLSCEQNLNHDAMYWYRQDPGQGLRLIYYSQIVNDFQKGDIAEGYSVSREKKESFPLTVTSAQKNPTAFYLCASSYGRGRKNTGELFFGEGSRLTVL.

The rearrangement uses TRBV5-6 and TRBJ2-1, with 8 bases fitting TRBD2. Germline V gene data show CDR1 as SGHDT and CDR2 as YYEEEE. This CDR3 has 12 amino acids. V shed 0 bases, J shed 10 bases, and the junction held 0 bases outside the gene matches. CDR3 loop: CASSLAGGEQFF. DNA of the CDR3: TGTGCCAGCAGCTTGGCGGGAGGGGAGCAGTTCTTC.

The V gene is TRBV12-3 or TRBV12-4, the J gene TRBJ1-1; D gene ambiguous. Trimming pared 6 bases from V and 6 bases from J, leaving 14 bases between. This CDR3 region has 13 residues. CDR3 loop: CASRLAGIAEAFF. The CDR3 DNA is TGTGCCAGCAGGCTGGCGGGGATCGCTGAAGCTTTCTTT.

The chain recombines TRBV6-6 with TRBJ2-3, with 8 bases lining up with TRBD2. Germline CDR1 is MNHNY and CDR2 is SVGAGI (reference sequence). The V gene end was trimmed by 5 bases and the J gene end by 3 bases; junction bases not matched to a gene: 4. This CDR3 is 14 amino acids long. The CDR3 region is CASSPGTRTDTQYF. The CDR3 DNA sequence: TGTGCCAGCAGTCCCGGGACTAGAACAGATACGCAGTATTTT.

The chain combines TRBV2 with TRBJ1-2; the match to TRBD1 covers 8 bases. Trimming removed 7 bases from V and 1 base from J; junction bases left unmatched: 5. Looked up from germline, CDR1 is SNHLY and CDR2 is FYNNEI. This CDR3 is built from 14 residues. CDR3: CASTRDRINYGYTF. Written as DNA, the CDR3 is TGTGCCAGCACCCGGGACAGGATTAACTATGGCTACACCTTC.

V is TRBV19 and J is TRBJ1-6; 8 positions match TRBD1. After removal of 7 bases from V and 8 bases from J, the junction contained 10 bases not matched to a gene. The CDR3 totals 15 residues. CDR1 is LNHDA and CDR2 is SQIVND in the germline V gene (reference sequence). The CDR3 DNA reads TGTGCCAGTAATCTCATGCAGGGGGCTTATTCACCCCTCCACTTT. It translates to CASNLMQGAYSPLHF.

This clone was seen once. The V gene is TRBV28, the J gene TRBJ1-2, with TRBD1 as a possible D gene (5 bases). CDR1 and CDR2 from the germline V gene are MDHEN and SYDVKM. The CDR3 spans 16 residues. V gave up 2 bases and J gave up 0 bases, with 13 bases separating them. CDR3 amino acids: CASSLQGRIANYGYTF. As DNA, the CDR3 is TGTGCCAGCAGTTTACAGGGCAGGATCGCTAACTATGGCTACACCTTC.

The chain employs TRBV29-1 and TRBJ1-4; no clear D. The germline V gene has CDR1 SQVTM and CDR2 ANQGSEA. The CDR3 has 11 amino acids. The V and J ends lost 4 bases and 5 bases respectively, with 5 bases between them. The CDR3 DNA follows: TGCAGCGTTGTATCCAATGAAAAACTGTTTTTT. Translation gives CSVVSNEKLFF.

V is TRBV9 and J is TRBJ1-3; D may be TRBD1 (6 bases). Germline CDR1 is SGDLS and CDR2 is YYNGEE. This CDR3 contains 15 residues. V lost 4 bases to trimming and J lost 4 bases, with 15 bases between them. CDR3 nucleotides: TGTGCCAGCAGCCCAAGGGACACAGCCGGAAACACCATATATTTT. It codes for CASSPRDTAGNTIYF.

The chain combines TRBV7-6 with TRBJ2-5; D not resolved. Germline V gives CDR1 SGHVS, CDR2 FNYEAQ. The V gene lost 1 base and the J gene lost 1 base, with 7 bases spanning the gap. This CDR3 has 14 amino acids. As DNA, the CDR3 is TGTGCCAGCAGCTTAGGTCCGGCCCAAGAGACCCAGTACTTC. Protein: CASSLGPAQETQYF. The entire variable domain, with the rest obtained from reference TRBV7-6 and TRBJ2-5, is as follows: GAGVSQSPRYKVTKRGQDVALRCDPISGHVSLYWYRQALGQGPEFLTYFNYEAQQDKSGLPNDRFSAERPEGSISTLTIQRTEQRDSAMYRCASSLGPAQETQYFGPGTRLLVL.

The chain joins TRBV4-1 to TRBJ1-5; 7 positions match TRBD1. The V segment lost 1 base and the J segment 5 bases; nucleotides outside the gene matches: 2. From germline, CDR1 is MGHRA and CDR2 YSYEKL. There are 14 residues in the CDR3. CDR3 sequence reads: CASSQARGDQPQHF. The CDR3 coding sequence is TGCGCCAGCAGCCAAGCCAGGGGGGATCAGCCCCAGCATTTT.